The next 18 T cell receptor beta chains were all read from a single sample in a study of post-analysis software for immune sequencing data. Overall study results and limits: Relative to controls, patients had about 5 TRBV segments at higher frequency, with TRBV5-6, TRBV5-1 and TRBV20-1 among these.

Unique molecular identifiers had been added to the TCR beta cDNA libraries. TCRdb recomputed calls from the PCR reads with MiXCR, one row per CDR3 protein. In the table there are a few hundred thousand distinct CDR3 sequences, 30% to 45% of which are singletons. Antigens of these TCRs are unknown. Sequenced input: blood. The origin of the receptors is a girl aged 2 to 9 with multiple sclerosis.

J is TRBJ2-5 and V is TRBV12-3 or TRBV12-4; D is perhaps TRBD2 (6 bases). The J call may be faulty, since TRBJ2-7 better matches the DNA end. This CDR3 has 14 residues. The CDR3 loop reads CASTSPGLHYEQYF. CDR3 nucleotide sequence: TGTGCCAGCACGTCGCCGGGACTTCACTACGAGCAGTACTTC.

This clonotype was found a few times. This rearrangement joins TRBV5-1 to TRBJ2-5, with 8 bases aligning to TRBD2. After removal of 4 bases from V and 1 base from J, the junction contained 12 bases not matched to a gene. The germline V gene encodes CDR1 SGHRS and CDR2 YFSETQ. The CDR3 contains 17 residues. The CDR3 region is CASSRPGLDLFQETQYF. CDR3 coding DNA: TGCGCCAGCAGCCGGCCGGGACTAGATCTATTCCAAGAGACCCAGTACTTC. The full variable domain, with the rest looked up from reference TRBV5-1 and TRBJ2-5, is KAGVTQTPRYLIKTRGQQVTLSCSPISGHRSVSWYQQTPGQGLQFLFEYFSETQRNKGNFPGRFSGRQFSNSRSEMNVSTLELGDSALYLCASSRPGLDLFQETQYFGPGTRLLVL.

This clonotype was detected only a few times. The chain has TRBV10-3 and TRBJ2-3; tentative D call: TRBD2 (6 bases). CDR1 and CDR2 (germline): ENHRY, SYGVKD. There are 13 residues in the CDR3. The germline V and J ends were trimmed by 2 bases and 4 bases, with 7 bases remaining between them. The chain's CDR3 is CAISERDSDTQYF. Written as DNA, the CDR3 is TGTGCCATCAGTGAGCGGGACTCAGATACGCAGTATTTT.

The genes are TRBV28 and TRBJ2-3, with D tentatively TRBD1 (6 bases). This CDR3 is 15 amino acids long. Deletions cut 5 bases from V and 0 bases from J, with 12 bases between. Germline V gives CDR1 MDHEN, CDR2 SYDVKM. The CDR3: CASSQGQRSTDTQYF. The CDR3 region has the DNA TGTGCCAGCAGTCAAGGACAGCGCAGCACAGATACGCAGTATTTT.

This clonotype was detected a few times. An end of the junction differs from the germline gene, which may be a read error. The genes are TRBV5-1 and TRBJ2-6; D is undetermined. The CDR3 runs to 17 residues. The germline V gene has CDR1 SGHRS and CDR2 YFSETQ. The CDR3 nucleotides are TGCGCCAGCAGTTTGGTACAACGACTGCATGTTGCCAACGTCCTGACTTTC. Its translation is CASSLVQRLHVANVLTF.

V usage is TRBV6-1 and J usage is TRBJ1-1, with D tentatively TRBD1 (5 bases). Trimming cost V 8 bases and J 4 bases, with 29 bases left between them. In germline, CDR1 is MNHNS, CDR2 SASEGT. The CDR3 totals 18 residues. CDR3 in amino acids: CASLGDGKNSFMSTEAFF. CDR3 coding DNA: TGTGCCAGCCTGGGGGATGGTAAGAATAGCTTTATGAGCACTGAAGCTTTCTTT.

A few counts support this clonotype. The chain links TRBV7-8 to TRBJ2-7; 7 nucleotides agree with TRBD1. Germline values: CDR1 SGHVS, CDR2 FQNEAQ. V lost 5 bases to trimming and J lost 3 bases; unmatched junction nucleotides: 10. The CDR3 contains 15 residues. The CDR3 is CASSRRTGRDYEQYF. CDR3 bases: TGTGCCAGCAGCCGGAGGACAGGAAGAGACTACGAGCAGTACTTC.

V usage is TRBV20-1 and J usage is TRBJ2-4, with TRBD1 identical over 8 bases. Germline V gene sequence: CDR1 DFQATT, CDR2 SNEGSKA (reference sequence). The CDR3 runs to 14 residues. The V and J ends lost 6 bases and 2 bases, in that order; junction bases with no gene match: 6. The CDR3 nucleotides are TGCAGTGCCAGGACAGGGTTTTCCAAAAACATTCAGTACTTC. Translation gives CSARTGFSKNIQYF.

The chain joins TRBV20-1 to TRBJ2-7; 10 bases agree with TRBD2. The V segment lost 5 bases and the J segment 0 bases; nucleotides outside the gene matches: 19. Germline V CDR1 and CDR2: DFQATT, SNEGSKA (reference sequence). This CDR3 comprises 19 residues. Here the CDR3 reads CSACPERVAGGHYSYEQYF. DNA of the CDR3: TGCAGTGCTTGCCCCGAGAGGGTAGCGGGAGGCCACTACTCCTACGAGCAGTACTTC.

V gene TRBV29-1 combines with J gene TRBJ1-5; tentative D call: TRBD1 (6 bases). V gave up 4 bases and J gave up 4 bases, with 11 bases separating them. In germline, CDR1 is SQVTM, CDR2 ANQGSEA. CDR3 length equals 13 residues. The CDR3 protein is CSVGGGGNQPQHF. CDR3 sequence (DNA): TGCAGCGTTGGAGGGGGTGGAAATCAGCCCCAGCATTTT.

The sample holds a few counts of this clonotype. The V gene is TRBV25-1, the J gene TRBJ2-1; no definite D call. Trimming took off 1 base at V and 12 bases at J, with 7 bases between the two ends. This CDR3 contains 11 residues. Germline loops: CDR1 MGHDK, CDR2 SYGVNS. Here the CDR3 DNA reads TGTGCCAGCAGTGAATTTGAAGGGCAGTTCTTC. The encoded protein is CASSEFEGQFF.

This clonotype has more than one count but fewer than ten. The chain links TRBV11-2 to TRBJ2-3, with 9 bases that match TRBD2. V dropped 2 bases and J dropped 1; count of bases not matched to a gene: 19. The germline CDR1 and CDR2 sequences are SGHAT and FQNNGV. CDR3 length: 21 amino acids. The CDR3 coding sequence is TGTGCCAGCAGCTTAAAGTCTCGCTGGCTAGCGGGGAGTGTTGGCACAGATACGCAGTATTTT. This translates into CASSLKSRWLAGSVGTDTQYF. The full variable domain, in which reference TRBV11-2 and TRBJ2-3 provide the parts outside the CDR3, is EAGVAQSPRYKIIEKRQSVAFWCNPISGHATLYWYQQILGQGPKLLIQFQNNGVVDDSQLPKDRFSAERLKGVDSTLKIQPAKLEDSAVYLCASSLKSRWLAGSVGTDTQYFGPGTRLTVL.

The chain couples TRBV7-6 to TRBJ1-2; 12 bases are a match to TRBD1. Germline CDR1 reads SGHVS; CDR2 reads FNYEAQ. The CDR3 runs to 18 residues. The V segment lost 0 bases and the J segment 1 base; nucleotides outside the gene matches: 6. The CDR3 bases are TGTGCCAGCAGCTTAGCGCGGGACAGGGGGCATCGTAACTATGGCTACACCTTC. It translates to CASSLARDRGHRNYGYTF.

The V gene is TRBV7-2, the J gene TRBJ1-2; TRBD1 might be the D (5 bases). V shed 2 bases and J shed 1 base, with 11 bases lying between them. This CDR3 is built from 15 residues. The germline V gene encodes CDR1 SGHTA and CDR2 FQGNSA. CDR3 residues: CASSLQGPINYGYTF. The CDR3 DNA follows: TGTGCCAGCAGCTTACAGGGCCCCATTAACTATGGCTACACCTTC. Full variable domain (outside the CDR3, taken from reference TRBV7-2 and TRBJ1-2): GAGVSQSPSNKVTEKGKDVELRCDPISGHTALYWYRQSLGQGLEFLIYFQGNSAPDKSGLPSDRFSAERTGGSVSTLTIQRTQQEDSAVYLCASSLQGPINYGYTFGSGTRLTVV.

This clonotype was seen more than once but under ten times. V and J are TRBV20-1 and TRBJ2-7, with D perhaps assigned TRBD1 or TRBD2 (5 bases each). Germline V lookup: CDR1 DFQATT, CDR2 SNEGSKA (reference sequence). Trimming left V 4 bases short and J 4 bases short, with 23 bases between. The CDR3 consists of 16 residues. CDR3 loop: CSATRRRLVGGYEQYF. CDR3 bases: TGCAGTGCTACGAGGCGTCGACTTGTTGGGGGATACGAGCAGTACTTC.

The CDR3 loop is CSVERGTGELFF. The CDR3 bases are TGCAGCGTTGAACGGGGTACCGGGGAGCTGTTTTTT. The J gene is TRBJ2-2, the V gene TRBV29-1, with D possibly matching TRBD2 (5 bases). The V gene lost 2 bases and the J gene lost 5 bases, with 6 bases spanning the gap. Germline-derived CDR1 and CDR2 are SQVTM and ANQGSEA. The CDR3 sequence is 12 residues long.

The J gene is TRBJ1-5, the V gene TRBV4-1; D gene unclear. V was pared by 1 base and J by 3 bases, with 10 bases between. CDR3 length: 15 residues. Germline loops: CDR1 MGHRA, CDR2 YSYEKL. The CDR3 DNA sequence: TGCGCCAGCAGCCAAGGAAGGCGGCTCAATCAGCCCCAGCATTTT. It translates to CASSQGRRLNQPQHF.

The genes are TRBV12-3 or TRBV12-4 and TRBJ2-5; tentatively, D is TRBD2 (6 bases). There are 14 residues in the CDR3. Between the trimmed V and J ends, which lost 3 bases and 2 bases, there was a span of 10 bases. CDR3 residues: CASSFRRGQETQYF. For the CDR3, the DNA is TGTGCCAGCAGTTTCCGGCGGGGACAAGAGACCCAGTACTTC.